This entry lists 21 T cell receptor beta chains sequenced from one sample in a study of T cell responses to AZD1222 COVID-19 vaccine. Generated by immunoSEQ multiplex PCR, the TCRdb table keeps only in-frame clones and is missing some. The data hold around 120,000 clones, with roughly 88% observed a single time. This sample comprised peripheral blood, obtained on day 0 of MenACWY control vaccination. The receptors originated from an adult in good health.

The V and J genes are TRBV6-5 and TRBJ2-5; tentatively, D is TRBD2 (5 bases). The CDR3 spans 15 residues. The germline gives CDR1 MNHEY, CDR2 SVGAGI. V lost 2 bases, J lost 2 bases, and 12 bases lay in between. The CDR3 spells CASSYAGRRQETQYF. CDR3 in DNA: TGTGCCAGCAGTTACGCGGGTAGACGACAAGAGACCCAGTACTTC.

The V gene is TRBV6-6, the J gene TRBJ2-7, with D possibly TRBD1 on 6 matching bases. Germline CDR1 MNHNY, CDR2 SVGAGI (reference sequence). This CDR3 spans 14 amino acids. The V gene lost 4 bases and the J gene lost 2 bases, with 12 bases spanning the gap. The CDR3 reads CASSFLTGTYEQYF. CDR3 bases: TGTGCCAGCAGTTTCTTGACAGGAACCTACGAGCAGTACTTC.

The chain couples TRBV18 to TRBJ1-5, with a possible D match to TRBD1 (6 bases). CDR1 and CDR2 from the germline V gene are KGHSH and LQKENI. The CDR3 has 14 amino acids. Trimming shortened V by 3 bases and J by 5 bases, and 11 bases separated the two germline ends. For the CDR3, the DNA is TGTGCCAGCTCACCTTTAGGGGGGGATCAGCCCCAGCATTTT. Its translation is CASSPLGGDQPQHF.

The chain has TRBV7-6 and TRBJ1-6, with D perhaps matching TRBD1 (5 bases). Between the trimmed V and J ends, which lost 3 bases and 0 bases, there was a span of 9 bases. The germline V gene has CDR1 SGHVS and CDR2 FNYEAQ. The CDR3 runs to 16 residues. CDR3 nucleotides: TGTGCCAGCAGCTTGGCCCAGGGCTCCTATAATTCACCCCTCCACTTT. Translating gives CASSLAQGSYNSPLHF.

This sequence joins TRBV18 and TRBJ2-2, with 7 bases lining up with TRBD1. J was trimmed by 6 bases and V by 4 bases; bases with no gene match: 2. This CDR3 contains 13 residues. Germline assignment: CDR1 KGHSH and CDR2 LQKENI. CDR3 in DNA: TGTGCCAGCTCACTTGGACAGGCCGGGGAGCTGTTTTTT. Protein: CASSLGQAGELFF.

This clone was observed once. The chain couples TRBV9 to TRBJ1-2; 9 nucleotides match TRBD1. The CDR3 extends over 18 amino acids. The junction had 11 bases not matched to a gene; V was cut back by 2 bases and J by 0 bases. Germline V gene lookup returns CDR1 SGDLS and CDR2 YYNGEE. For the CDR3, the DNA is TGTGCCAGCAGCGTCTCACCCCGGGGACAGGGAACTAACTATGGCTACACCTTC. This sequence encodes CASSVSPRGQGTNYGYTF.

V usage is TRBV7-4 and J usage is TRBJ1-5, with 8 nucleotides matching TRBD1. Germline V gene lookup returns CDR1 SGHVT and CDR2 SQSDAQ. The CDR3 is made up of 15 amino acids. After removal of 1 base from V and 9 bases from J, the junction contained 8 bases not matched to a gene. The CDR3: CASSLECDRGWPQHF. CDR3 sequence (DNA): TGTGCCAGCAGCTTAGAGTGTGACAGGGGCTGGCCCCAGCATTTT.

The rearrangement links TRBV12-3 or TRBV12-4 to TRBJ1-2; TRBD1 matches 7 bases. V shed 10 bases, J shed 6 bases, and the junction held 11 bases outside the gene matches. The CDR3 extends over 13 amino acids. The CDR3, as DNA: TGTGCCACCCGAGTGTACAGGGGTGATGGCTACACCTTC. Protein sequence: CATRVYRGDGYTF.

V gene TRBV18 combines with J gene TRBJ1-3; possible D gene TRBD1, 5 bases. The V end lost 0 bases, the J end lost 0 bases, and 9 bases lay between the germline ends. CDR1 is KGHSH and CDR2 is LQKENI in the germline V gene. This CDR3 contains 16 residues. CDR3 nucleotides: TGTGCCAGCTCACCACCAGGGGTGAACTCTGGAAACACCATATATTTT. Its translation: CASSPPGVNSGNTIYF.

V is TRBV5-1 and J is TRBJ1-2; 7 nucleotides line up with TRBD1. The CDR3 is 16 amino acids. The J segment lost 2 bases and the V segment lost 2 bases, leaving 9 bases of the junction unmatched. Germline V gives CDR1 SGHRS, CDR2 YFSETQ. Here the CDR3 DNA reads TGCGCCAGCAGCTTCAGGACAGGCTCCGACAACTATGGCTACACCTTC. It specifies CASSFRTGSDNYGYTF. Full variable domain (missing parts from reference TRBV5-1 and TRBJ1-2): KAGVTQTPRYLIKTRGQQVTLSCSPISGHRSVSWYQQTPGQGLQFLFEYFSETQRNKGNFPGRFSGRQFSNSRSEMNVSTLELGDSALYLCASSFRTGSDNYGYTFGSGTRLTVV.

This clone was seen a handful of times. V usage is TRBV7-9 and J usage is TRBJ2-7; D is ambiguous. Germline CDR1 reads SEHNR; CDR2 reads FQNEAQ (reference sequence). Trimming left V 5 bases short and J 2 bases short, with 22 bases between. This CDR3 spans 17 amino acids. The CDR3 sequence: CASSQNNDLTVAYEQYF. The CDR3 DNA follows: TGTGCCAGCAGCCAAAACAACGACCTAACAGTCGCCTACGAGCAGTACTTC.

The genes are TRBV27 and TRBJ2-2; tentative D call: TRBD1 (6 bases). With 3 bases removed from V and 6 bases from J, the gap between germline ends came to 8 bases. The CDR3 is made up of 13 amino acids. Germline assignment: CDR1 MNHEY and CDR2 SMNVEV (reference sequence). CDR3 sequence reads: CASSFWGPGELFF. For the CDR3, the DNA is TGTGCCAGCAGTTTCTGGGGGCCCGGGGAGCTGTTTTTT.

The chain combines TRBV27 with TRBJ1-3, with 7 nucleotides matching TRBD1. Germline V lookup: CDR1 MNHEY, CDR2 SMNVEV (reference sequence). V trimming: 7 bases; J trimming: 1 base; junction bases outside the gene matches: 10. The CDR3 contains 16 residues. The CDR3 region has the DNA TGTGCCAGCAAACGATCGACAGGGAGGTCTGGAAACACCATATATTTT. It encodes CASKRSTGRSGNTIYF.

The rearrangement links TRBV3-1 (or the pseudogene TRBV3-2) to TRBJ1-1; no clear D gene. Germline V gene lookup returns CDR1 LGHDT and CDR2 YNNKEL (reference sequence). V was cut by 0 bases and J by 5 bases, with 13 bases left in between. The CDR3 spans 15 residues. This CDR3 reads CASSQDFPARTEAFF. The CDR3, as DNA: TGTGCCAGCAGCCAAGACTTTCCGGCAAGGACTGAAGCTTTCTTT.

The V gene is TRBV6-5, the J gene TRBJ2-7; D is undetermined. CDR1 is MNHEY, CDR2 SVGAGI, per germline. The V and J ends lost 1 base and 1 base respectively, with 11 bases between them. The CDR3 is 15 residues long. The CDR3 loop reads CASSYLALTSYEQYF. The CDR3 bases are TGTGCCAGCAGTTACTTGGCACTGACATCCTACGAGCAGTACTTC.

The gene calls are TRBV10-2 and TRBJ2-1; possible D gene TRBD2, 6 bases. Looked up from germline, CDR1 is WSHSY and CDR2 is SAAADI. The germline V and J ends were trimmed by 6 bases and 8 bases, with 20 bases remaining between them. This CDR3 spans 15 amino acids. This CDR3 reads CASSSPGSAGDEQFF. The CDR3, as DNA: TGCGCCAGCAGCTCGCCGGGATCAGCGGGCGATGAGCAGTTCTTC.

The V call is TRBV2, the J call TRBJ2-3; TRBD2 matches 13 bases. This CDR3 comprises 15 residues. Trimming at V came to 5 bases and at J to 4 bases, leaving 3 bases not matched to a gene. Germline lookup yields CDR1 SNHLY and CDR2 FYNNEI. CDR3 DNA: TGTGCCAGCAGTAAACTAGCGGGGGGGGCAGATACGCAGTATTTT. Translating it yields CASSKLAGGADTQYF.

CDR3 in amino acids: CATSDSTGWGDTQYF. The CDR3, as DNA: TGTGCCACCAGTGATTCGACAGGCTGGGGGGATACGCAGTATTTT. The chain links TRBV24-1 to TRBJ2-3; the D gene is possibly TRBD1 (6 bases). The germline V gene has CDR1 KGHDR and CDR2 SFDVKD. V was trimmed by 2 bases and J by 6 bases, leaving 14 bases between them. The CDR3 has 15 residues.

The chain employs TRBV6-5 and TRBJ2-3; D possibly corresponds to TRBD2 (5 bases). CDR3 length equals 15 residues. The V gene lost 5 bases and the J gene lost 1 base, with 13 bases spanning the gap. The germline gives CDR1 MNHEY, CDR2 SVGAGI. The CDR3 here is CASSNTRARTDTQYF. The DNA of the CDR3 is TGTGCCAGCAGTAACACTAGAGCGCGCACAGATACGCAGTATTTT.

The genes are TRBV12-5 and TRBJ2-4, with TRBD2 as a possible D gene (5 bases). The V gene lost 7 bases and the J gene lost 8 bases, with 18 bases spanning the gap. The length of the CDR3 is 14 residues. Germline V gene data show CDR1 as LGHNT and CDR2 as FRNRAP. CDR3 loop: CASAPDSPRDIQYF. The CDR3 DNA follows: TGTGCTAGTGCCCCGGACTCCCCGAGGGACATTCAGTACTTC.

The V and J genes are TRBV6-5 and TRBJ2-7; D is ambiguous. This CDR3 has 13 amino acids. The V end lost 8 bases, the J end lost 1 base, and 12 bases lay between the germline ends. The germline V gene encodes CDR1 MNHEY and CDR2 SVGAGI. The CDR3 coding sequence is TGTGCCAGCCGACCGAGCCATTCCTACGAGCAGTACTTC. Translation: CASRPSHSYEQYF.